The source of this T cell receptor (beta chain) is a study of CD8 T cells in Susac syndrome. Reverse transcription of roughly 0.5 to 1 ug RNA was carried out with random hexamers. The CDR3 of TCR beta was amplified by immunoSEQ multiplex PCR across 54 Vbeta and 13 Jbeta. TCRdb re-called the immunoSEQ multiplex PCR reads with MiXCR, one entry per CDR3 protein. The repertoire consists of hundreds of thousands of distinct CDR3 sequences, with about 89% occurring once and the leading ten covering 0.18%. Sequencing of TCR beta was performed on blood CD8+ T cells and on blood CD4+ T cells. CDR3 size: 14 residues. CDR1 is SEHNR and CDR2 is FQNEAQ in the germline V gene (reference sequence). V gave up 7 bases and J gave up 4 bases; unmatched junction bases: 6.

This receptor was identified in a human donor with multiple sclerosis. The gene calls are TRBV7-9 and TRBJ2-1; the match to TRBD1 covers 8 bases. Sequences were obtained from CD8+ T cells from PBMCs. The CDR3 reads CASTDRASYNEQFF. The CDR3 DNA follows: TGTGCCAGCACGGACAGGGCCTCTTACAATGAGCAGTTCTTC. Together with reference TRBV7-9 and TRBJ2-1, the CDR3 gives the full variable domain: DTGVSQNPRHKITKRGQNVTFRCDPISEHNRLYWYRQTLGQGPEFLTYFQNEAQLEKSRLLSDRFSAERPKGSFSTLEIQRTEQGDSAMYLCASTDRASYNEQFFGPGTRLTVL.